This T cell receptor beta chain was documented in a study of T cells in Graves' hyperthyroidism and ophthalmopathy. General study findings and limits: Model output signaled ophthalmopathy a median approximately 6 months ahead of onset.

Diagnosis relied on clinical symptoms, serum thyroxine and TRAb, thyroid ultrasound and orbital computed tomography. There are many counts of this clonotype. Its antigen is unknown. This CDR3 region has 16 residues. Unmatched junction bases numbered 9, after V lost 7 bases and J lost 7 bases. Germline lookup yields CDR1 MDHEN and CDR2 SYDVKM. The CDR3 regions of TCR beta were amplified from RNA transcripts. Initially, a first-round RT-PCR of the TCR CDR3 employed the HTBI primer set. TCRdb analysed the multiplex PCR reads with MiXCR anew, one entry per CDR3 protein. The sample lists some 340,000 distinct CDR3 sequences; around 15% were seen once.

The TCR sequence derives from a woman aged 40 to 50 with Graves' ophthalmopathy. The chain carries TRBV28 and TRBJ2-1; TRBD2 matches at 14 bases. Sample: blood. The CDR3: CASTGGLAGVGNEQFF. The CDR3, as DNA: TGTGCCAGCACCGGGGGACTAGCGGGAGTTGGAAATGAGCAGTTCTTC.